This T cell receptor beta chain was found in a study of cytotoxic CD8 clonotypes in ibrutinib-treated CLL (dated by TCRdb to about 2021). Some background on the complete study: The cohort was composed of about 10 relapsed/refractory and approximately 14 treatment-naive patients; IGHV unmutated status was identified in 17 patients. Partial responses were observed in about 25 patients and complete responses in 2; after a median follow-up of 68 months, remission was maintained in 14 patients and progression was observed in roughly 12. Samples at response were collected after a median of roughly twelve months of treatment, with a range of about 6 to 36 months. Samples averaged roughly 260,000 productive templates and just under 95,000 productive rearrangements. Of the 86 participants in the trial, about two dozen had longitudinal samples available. Cryopreserved peripheral blood mononuclear cells were collected before treatment, at response, and at either disease progression or sustained remission. Patients were still on ibrutinib when every remission and progressive disease sample was collected.

V is reduced by 0 bases and J by 4 bases, leaving a spacing of 6 bases between them. Measured from the cysteine to the phenylalanine, the CDR3 is 13 residues long. Of all the DNA, just the CDR3 is kept, 39 bases in frame from base 1. CDR1 and CDR2, per the germline V gene (reference sequence), are LNHNV and YYDKDF. A note on this clone: Its recognized antigen is unknown. The sample holds no much larger clone one base away, and base qualities are not on file.

The sample's time point label, in plain terms: progressive disease on ibrutinib. For TCR beta library preparation, approximately 2.2 micrograms of genomic DNA were isolated from cryopreserved PBMCs. Longitudinal blood samples from CLL patients receiving ibrutinib monotherapy were subjected to high-throughput TCR beta sequencing. The patients took part in an open-label, single-center phase 2 trial of ibrutinib monotherapy. The goal of deep resolution MiSeq sequencing was a depth between 1 in 1 million and 1 in 200,000 T cells, and coverage averaged 10x per clonotype. The immunoSEQ hsTCRB Kit was used to generate TCR beta libraries. The original methods were these. ImmunoSEQ Data Assistant and ImmunoSEQ Analyzer were used for data analysis, and V, D and J genes were assigned according to IMGT definitions. Clonality, with values ranging from 0 to 1, was calculated as one minus the normalized Shannon entropy of productive rearrangement frequencies. Public clonotype analysis was restricted to overrepresented clonotypes comprising at least 0.05% of each patient's repertoire. About twelve repertoires from age-matched healthy donors, obtained from immuneACCESS, served as clonality controls. TCRdb holds this immuneACCESS table with in-frame rearrangements only. Some clones are missing; in checked studies, unresolved V genes explain under half, and the rest has no known cause. For V, J and clone size, that table is used; D and trimming come from the DNA. The sample records about 300,000 clones, around 76% of which are singletons. Together, the top ten hold 5.6% of the sample.

The full study reports these points: Clonality rose at ibrutinib response, remained stable during sustained remission, and dropped back toward baseline at progression. At baseline, clonality was higher than in age-matched healthy donors and showed a strong correlation with circulating CD8+ T-cell counts. Public clonotypes were rare and either contracted or stayed stable during treatment, and the rise in clonality at ibrutinib response reflected the expansion of private clonotypes. Lymph node repertoires were not examined, and the timing of sampling was not matched between patients in sustained remission and those whose disease progressed.

This specimen was PBMCs, taken at disease progression, from a patient treated with ibrutinib. The receptor was derived from a human donor with chronic lymphocytic leukemia. The chain is encoded by TRBV15 joined to TRBJ2-5; no D gene is confidently identified. The CDR3 amino acid sequence is: CATSRDTRETQYF. In nucleotide form, the sequence is TGTGCCACCAGCAGAGATACACGAGAGACCCAGTACTTC.